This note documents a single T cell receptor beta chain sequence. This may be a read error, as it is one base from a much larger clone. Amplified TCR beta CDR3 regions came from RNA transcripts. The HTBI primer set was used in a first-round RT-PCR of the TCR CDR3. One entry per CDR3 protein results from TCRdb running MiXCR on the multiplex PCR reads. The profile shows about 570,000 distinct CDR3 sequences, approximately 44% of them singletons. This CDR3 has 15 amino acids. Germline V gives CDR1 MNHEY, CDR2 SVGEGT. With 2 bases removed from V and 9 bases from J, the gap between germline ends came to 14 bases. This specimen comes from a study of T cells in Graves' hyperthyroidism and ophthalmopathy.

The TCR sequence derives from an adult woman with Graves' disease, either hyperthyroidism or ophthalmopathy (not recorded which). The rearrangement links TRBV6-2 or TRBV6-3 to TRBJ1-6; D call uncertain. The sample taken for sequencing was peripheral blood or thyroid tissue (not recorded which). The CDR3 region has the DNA TGTGCCAGCAGTTACGATCCGGATCTCGGTTCACCCCTCCACTTT. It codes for CASSYDPDLGSPLHF.